There are a few counts of the clone carrying this T cell receptor beta chain. Its antigen is not identified. This record belongs to a study of cytomegalovirus exposure and HLA in healthy donors. Overall study: Among 350 to 500 genotyped donors, around 81% fell in the Caucasian-associated ancestry cluster. Study-level results: TCR beta sequences reportedly predicted most subjects' HLA-A and HLA-B alleles accurately. Association with HLA alleles at 0.05 false discovery rate was found for around 17,000 TCR beta sequences in a later analysis.

The PCR used 60 Vbeta and 13 Jbeta primers. Generated by immunoSEQ multiplex PCR, the TCRdb table keeps only in-frame clones and is missing some. The sample records approximately 100,000 clones, roughly 84% being singletons. The CDR3 has 15 residues. CDR1 is SGHAT, CDR2 FQDESV, per germline (reference sequence). V lost 3 bases to trimming and J lost 8 bases, with 16 bases between them. This sequence joins TRBV11-1 and TRBJ2-2; perhaps TRBD2 as D (6 bases). The source material was PBMCs. The TCR originated in a woman between 18 and 29 years old in good health and CMV-seronegative. The CDR3 loop is CASSLVLAGTGELFF. The CDR3 nucleotides read TGTGCCAGCAGCTTGGTACTAGCCGGCACTGGGGAGCTGTTTTTT.